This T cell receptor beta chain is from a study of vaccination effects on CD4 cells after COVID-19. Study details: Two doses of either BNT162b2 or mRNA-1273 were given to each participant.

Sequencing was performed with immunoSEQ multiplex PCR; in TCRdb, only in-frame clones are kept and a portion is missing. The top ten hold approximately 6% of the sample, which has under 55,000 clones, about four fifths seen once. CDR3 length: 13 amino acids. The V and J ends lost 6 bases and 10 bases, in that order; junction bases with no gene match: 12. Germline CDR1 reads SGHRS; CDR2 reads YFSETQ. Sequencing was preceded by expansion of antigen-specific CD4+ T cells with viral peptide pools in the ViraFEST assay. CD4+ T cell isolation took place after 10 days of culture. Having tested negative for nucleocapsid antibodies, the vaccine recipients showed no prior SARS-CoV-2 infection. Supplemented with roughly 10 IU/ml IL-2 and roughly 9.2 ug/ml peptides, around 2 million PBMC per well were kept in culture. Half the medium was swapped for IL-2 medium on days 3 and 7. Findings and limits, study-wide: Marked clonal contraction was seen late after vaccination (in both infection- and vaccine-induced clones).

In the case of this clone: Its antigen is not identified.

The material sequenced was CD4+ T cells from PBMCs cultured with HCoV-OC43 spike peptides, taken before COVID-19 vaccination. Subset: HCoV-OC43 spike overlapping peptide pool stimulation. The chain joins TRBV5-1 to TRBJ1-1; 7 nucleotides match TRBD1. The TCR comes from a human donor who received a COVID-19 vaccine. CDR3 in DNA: TGCGCCAGCAACCCGGGACAGTCGGTCGGAGCTTTCTTT. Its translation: CASNPGQSVGAFF.